Listed below are T cell receptor beta chains from one sample, sequenced in a study of cytomegalovirus exposure and HLA in healthy donors. Using immunoSEQ multiplex PCR, the repertoire was profiled, and TCRdb retains in-frame clones only, with some absent. The data hold about 150,000 clones, with approximately 72% observed a single time. Sequencing used PBMCs. The receptors were sampled from a young man in good health and CMV-seronegative. Both conserved end residues are part of each CDR3. Fields, in order: clone size, J gene, V gene, D gene, CDR3 DNA, CDR3 protein. D genes are given only for firm matches. Clone size appears in some rows only: once, few, many, or a class for an expanded clone.

clone size: .; J gene: TRBJ2-4; V gene: TRBV6-6; D gene: .; CDR3 DNA: TGTGCCAGCAGTTACGGAGGGACCCGCGACATTCAGTACTTC; CDR3 protein: CASSYGGTRDIQYF
clone size: once; J gene: TRBJ2-2; V gene: TRBV7-2; D gene: .; CDR3 DNA: TGTGCCAGCACCTATCACCAGAACACCGGGGAGCTGTTTTTT; CDR3 protein: CASTYHQNTGELFF
clone size: .; J gene: TRBJ2-3; V gene: TRBV7-3; D gene: TRBD2; CDR3 DNA: TGTGCCAGCAGCTTCGGACTAGCGGTTAGCACAGATACGCAGTATTTT; CDR3 protein: CASSFGLAVSTDTQYF
clone size: .; J gene: TRBJ2-7; V gene: TRBV6-5; D gene: TRBD2; CDR3 DNA: TGTGCCAGCAGAACTGGGAGGGACGAGCAGTACTTC; CDR3 protein: CASRTGRDEQYF
clone size: .; J gene: TRBJ2-1; V gene: TRBV5-4; D gene: TRBD2; CDR3 DNA: TGTGCCAGCAGTCGCGGGACTAGCGGGTACAATGAGCAGTTCTTC; CDR3 protein: CASSRGTSGYNEQFF
clone size: few; J gene: TRBJ2-5; V gene: TRBV2; D gene: TRBD1; CDR3 DNA: TGTGCCAGCAGTATAGACAGGGGACAAGAGACCCAGTACTTC; CDR3 protein: CASSIDRGQETQYF
clone size: .; J gene: TRBJ2-3; V gene: TRBV6-5; D gene: .; CDR3 DNA: TGTGCCAGCAGTTACCCCAAGAGGGATACGCAGTATTTT; CDR3 protein: CASSYPKRDTQYF
clone size: .; J gene: TRBJ1-5; V gene: TRBV7-2; D gene: .; CDR3 DNA: TGTGCCAGCAGCACTACACGGACAGCCAATCAGCCCCAGCATTTT; CDR3 protein: CASSTTRTANQPQHF
clone size: .; J gene: TRBJ1-2; V gene: TRBV19; D gene: .; CDR3 DNA: TGTGCCAGTAGGGGAGAGGCCTATGGCTACACCTTC; CDR3 protein: CASRGEAYGYTF
clone size: few; J gene: TRBJ2-1; V gene: TRBV4-1; D gene: .; CDR3 DNA: TGCGCCAGCAGCCAAGATGACGGCAGAGGCAATGAGCAGTTCTTC; CDR3 protein: CASSQDDGRGNEQFF
clone size: few; J gene: TRBJ1-3; V gene: TRBV5-1; D gene: TRBD1; CDR3 DNA: TGCGCCAGCACGAGGGGGCGAGGAAACACCATATATTTT; CDR3 protein: CASTRGRGNTIYF
clone size: .; J gene: TRBJ2-2; V gene: TRBV4-2; D gene: TRBD1; CDR3 DNA: TGTGCCAGCAGCCAAGTTAAGGGACAGGGATATGCCGGGGAGCTGTTTTTT; CDR3 protein: CASSQVKGQGYAGELFF
clone size: .; J gene: TRBJ1-5; V gene: TRBV19; D gene: TRBD1; CDR3 DNA: TGTGCCAGTACGCATACAGGGGTAAGGAATCAGCCCCAGCATTTT; CDR3 protein: CASTHTGVRNQPQHF
clone size: once; J gene: TRBJ2-1; V gene: TRBV7-9; D gene: TRBD2; CDR3 DNA: TGTGCCAGCAGCGCACTAGCGGGAGTCTACAATGAGCAGTTCTTC; CDR3 protein: CASSALAGVYNEQFF
clone size: .; J gene: TRBJ1-5; V gene: TRBV6-5; D gene: .; CDR3 DNA: TGTGCCAGCGAATGGGGGGGCAGCGGCAATCAGCCCCAGCATTTT; CDR3 protein: CASEWGGSGNQPQHF
clone size: .; J gene: TRBJ2-7; V gene: TRBV2; D gene: TRBD2; CDR3 DNA: TGTGCCAGCGGGACTAGCGGGGGCCCAATCTCCTACGAGCAGTACTTC; CDR3 protein: CASGTSGGPISYEQYF
clone size: .; J gene: TRBJ2-7; V gene: TRBV4-2; D gene: TRBD1; CDR3 DNA: TGTGCCAGCAGCCAAGATCTCGGGACAGAGAACGGGAACGAGCAGTACTTC; CDR3 protein: CASSQDLGTENGNEQYF
clone size: few; J gene: TRBJ1-6; V gene: TRBV28; D gene: .; CDR3 DNA: TGTGCCAGCAAGGGGGCCTATAATTCACCCCTCCACTTT; CDR3 protein: CASKGAYNSPLHF
clone size: .; J gene: TRBJ1-2; V gene: TRBV30; D gene: TRBD1; CDR3 DNA: TGTGCCTTGCCCACCGGGACAGGGACCTTCTATGGCTACACCTTC; CDR3 protein: CALPTGTGTFYGYTF
clone size: few; J gene: TRBJ2-1; V gene: TRBV7-8; D gene: TRBD2; CDR3 DNA: TGTGCCAGCAGCTTAGCCGGTAGCGGGGGCGCATTCAATGAGCAGTTCTTC; CDR3 protein: CASSLAGSGGAFNEQFF
clone size: .; J gene: TRBJ1-1; V gene: TRBV4-3; D gene: .; CDR3 DNA: TGCGCCAGCAGCCCGACAGGTAGGGCTGAAGCTTTCTTT; CDR3 protein: CASSPTGRAEAFF
clone size: .; J gene: TRBJ1-6; V gene: TRBV7-2; D gene: .; CDR3 DNA: TGTGCCAGCAGCTTAAGTCCAGGCACCTCACCCCTCCACTTT; CDR3 protein: CASSLSPGTSPLHF
clone size: .; J gene: TRBJ1-1; V gene: TRBV19; D gene: TRBD1; CDR3 DNA: TGTGCCAGTAGTATTGGGACAGGGCGCACTGAAGCTTTCTTT; CDR3 protein: CASSIGTGRTEAFF
clone size: .; J gene: TRBJ1-6; V gene: TRBV7-8; D gene: TRBD1; CDR3 DNA: TGTGCCACCCAGGGGGCTATGCTTTCACCCCTCCACTTT; CDR3 protein: CATQGAMLSPLHF
clone size: few; J gene: TRBJ2-1; V gene: TRBV6-9; D gene: .; CDR3 DNA: TGTGCCAGCAACACCCTACCCGGGACACAAACCTACAATGAGCAGTTCTTC; CDR3 protein: CASNTLPGTQTYNEQFF
clone size: once; J gene: TRBJ1-5; V gene: TRBV7-9; D gene: .; CDR3 DNA: TGTGCCAGCCCTGGCGGCAGGGACAATCAGCCCCAGCATTTT; CDR3 protein: CASPGGRDNQPQHF
clone size: few; J gene: TRBJ1-2; V gene: TRBV19; D gene: .; CDR3 DNA: TGTGCCACGGGGGGGGACTCTAACTATGGCTACACCTTC; CDR3 protein: CATGGDSNYGYTF
clone size: .; J gene: TRBJ1-2; V gene: TRBV7-9; D gene: .; CDR3 DNA: TGTGCCAGCAGCTTAGGGGCCGCAGTCCCTTATGGCTACACCTTC; CDR3 protein: CASSLGAAVPYGYTF
clone size: .; J gene: TRBJ2-3; V gene: TRBV28; D gene: .; CDR3 DNA: TGTGCCAGCAGTCCCGGCCGATGGTTGCCCCTAGGCACAGATACGCAGTATTTT; CDR3 protein: CASSPGRWLPLGTDTQYF
clone size: few; J gene: TRBJ2-7; V gene: TRBV6-1; D gene: .; CDR3 DNA: TGTGCCAGCAGTGAAGGACAGGTTATCTACGAGCAGTACTTC; CDR3 protein: CASSEGQVIYEQYF
clone size: .; J gene: TRBJ1-4; V gene: TRBV7-9; D gene: TRBD1; CDR3 DNA: TGTGCCAGCAGGTCCGGGACAGGGGGCACGAAGGATGAAAAACTGTTTTTT; CDR3 protein: CASRSGTGGTKDEKLFF
clone size: few; J gene: TRBJ2-2; V gene: TRBV7-6; D gene: TRBD1; CDR3 DNA: TGTGCCAGCAGCTCGTCCTTGACAGGGCGGTCCGGGGAGCTGTTTTTT; CDR3 protein: CASSSSLTGRSGELFF
clone size: .; J gene: TRBJ2-7; V gene: TRBV29-1; D gene: TRBD1; CDR3 DNA: TGCAGCGTCAAATTACAGGGGGGCTCCTACGAGCAGTACTTC; CDR3 protein: CSVKLQGGSYEQYF
clone size: .; J gene: TRBJ2-7; V gene: TRBV29-1; D gene: TRBD1; CDR3 DNA: TGCAGCGTCCAACCGGGACAGGGTGCCTACGAGCAGTACTTC; CDR3 protein: CSVQPGQGAYEQYF
clone size: .; J gene: TRBJ1-1; V gene: TRBV11-2; D gene: .; CDR3 DNA: TGTGCCAGCAGCCTGCCGCCGGTTCGGACTGAAGCTTTCTTT; CDR3 protein: CASSLPPVRTEAFF
clone size: .; J gene: TRBJ1-3; V gene: TRBV11-2; D gene: .; CDR3 DNA: TGTGCCAGCAGCTTAGCGGACAGACTAAACACCATATATTTT; CDR3 protein: CASSLADRLNTIYF
clone size: .; J gene: TRBJ1-1; V gene: TRBV29-1; D gene: TRBD1; CDR3 DNA: TGCAGCGTTGACAGGACAGGGGGAGCTTTCTTT; CDR3 protein: CSVDRTGGAFF
clone size: once; J gene: TRBJ1-2; V gene: TRBV28; D gene: TRBD1; CDR3 DNA: TGTGCCAGCAGTCAGAAGACAGGGCGGAACTATGGCTACACCTTC; CDR3 protein: CASSQKTGRNYGYTF
clone size: .; J gene: TRBJ1-2; V gene: TRBV7-9; D gene: TRBD1; CDR3 DNA: TGTGCCAGCAGCGGGCCTAAGACAGGGGGCTACACCTTC; CDR3 protein: CASSGPKTGGYTF
clone size: .; J gene: TRBJ1-3; V gene: TRBV29-1; D gene: TRBD1; CDR3 DNA: TGCAGCGTTGACTCCTGGACAGGGAGTGGAAACACCATATATTTT; CDR3 protein: CSVDSWTGSGNTIYF
clone size: .; J gene: TRBJ1-2; V gene: TRBV6-1; D gene: .; CDR3 DNA: TGTGCCAGCAGTGAAAACGGGGAGTATGGCTACACCTTC; CDR3 protein: CASSENGEYGYTF
clone size: .; J gene: TRBJ2-1; V gene: TRBV11-2; D gene: .; CDR3 DNA: TGTGCCAGCAGCTTAAGGTCGGGTCATATGAGTGAGCAGTTCTTC; CDR3 protein: CASSLRSGHMSEQFF
clone size: few; J gene: TRBJ1-5; V gene: TRBV6-1; D gene: .; CDR3 DNA: TGTGCCAGCAGTGAAGTCAACTATCAGCCCCAGCATTTT; CDR3 protein: CASSEVNYQPQHF
clone size: .; J gene: TRBJ1-3; V gene: TRBV15; D gene: TRBD1; CDR3 DNA: TGTGCCACCAGCAGAGTTTTTGACAGGGGGTGGTCTGGAAACACCATATATTTT; CDR3 protein: CATSRVFDRGWSGNTIYF
clone size: .; J gene: TRBJ2-5; V gene: TRBV4-1; D gene: TRBD1; CDR3 DNA: TGCGCCAGCAGCCAGTCGGGGTCACAGGGGAGAGAGACCCAGTACTTC; CDR3 protein: CASSQSGSQGRETQYF
clone size: .; J gene: TRBJ1-1; V gene: TRBV7-6; D gene: TRBD1; CDR3 DNA: TGTGCCAGCAGCTTAAAAGCTTGGGACAGGGGTGGGAGCACTGAAGCTTTCTTT; CDR3 protein: CASSLKAWDRGGSTEAFF
clone size: .; J gene: TRBJ2-3; V gene: TRBV5-5; D gene: .; CDR3 DNA: TGTGCCAGCAGCCGTAATATCTGGGGGGATCACACAGATACGCAGTATTTT; CDR3 protein: CASSRNIWGDHTDTQYF